This T cell receptor beta chain was sequenced during a study of CD8 T cells in Susac syndrome. Reverse transcription of roughly 0.5 to 1 ug RNA was performed with random hexamers. TCRdb itself ran the immunoSEQ multiplex PCR reads through MiXCR, one entry per CDR3 protein. The table has about 400,000 distinct CDR3 sequences, 85% to 90% seen once. TEMRA cells were FACS-enriched and CD8+ and CD4+ T cells negatively isolated. J was trimmed by 0 bases and V by 6 bases; bases with no gene match: 5. The CDR3 runs 15 residues. The V gene is TRBV12-3 or TRBV12-4, the J gene TRBJ2-7; TRBD2 agrees at 10 bases. The sequenced material came from CD8+ T cells from PBMCs. The sequence was collected from a human donor with multiple sclerosis. The CDR3 coding sequence is TGTGCCAGCAGGCTAGCGGGGGACCTCTCCTACGAGCAGTACTTC. Translation gives CASRLAGDLSYEQYF.